These T cell receptor beta chains were read from a single sample in a study of cytomegalovirus exposure and HLA in healthy donors. TCRdb keeps only in-frame clones here, not all; method: immunoSEQ multiplex PCR. The table includes some 180,000 clones, 70% to 90% detected once. Specimen: PBMCs. These receptors were obtained from a man aged 25 to 40 in good health and CMV-seropositive. Both conserved end residues are part of each CDR3. Each record gives: D gene, J gene, clone size, CDR3 length, V gene, CDR3 DNA, CDR3 protein. The D gene is left open where the match is weak. Clone size is stated in some rows and not others, as once, few, many or a class when expanded.

>TRBD1|TRBJ2-5|-|13|TRBV7-2
TGTGCCAGCAGCTTAGTGGACAGGGGGAGCCAGTACTTC
CASSLVDRGSQYF
>TRBD2|TRBJ2-5|-|15|TRBV2
TGTGCCAGCAGAGGAAATATAGCGGGGGGGGGCGACCAGTACTTC
CASRGNIAGGGDQYF
>-|TRBJ1-2|-|13|TRBV19
TGTGCCAGTAGTATGGAGGAGGGGTATGGCTACACCTTC
CASSMEEGYGYTF
>TRBD2|TRBJ2-3|-|18|TRBV4-1
TGCGCCAGCAGCCAAGTGGTGGCGGGAGTTGATCCCCCAGATACGCAGTATTTT
CASSQVVAGVDPPDTQYF
>TRBD1|TRBJ1-4|few|14|TRBV5-4
TGTGCCAGCAGCGGACAGGGGCCCAATGAAAAACTGTTTTTT
CASSGQGPNEKLFF
>-|TRBJ2-1|-|15|TRBV6-5
TGTGCCAGCAGCCGGTCTAGCGCCCGCTACAATGAGCAGTTCTTC
CASSRSSARYNEQFF
>-|TRBJ1-1|-|13|TRBV6-6
TGTGCCAGCAGTTACCCTCAGGGGACTGAAGCTTTCTTT
CASSYPQGTEAFF
>TRBD2|TRBJ2-4|few|15|TRBV6-5
TGTGCCAGCAGAGGAGTAGCGGGAGCCAAAAACATTCAGTACTTC
CASRGVAGAKNIQYF
>TRBD1|TRBJ1-1|once|14|TRBV18
TGTGCCAGCTCGAAGGTCCGGGACAGCTGGGAAGCTTTCTTT
CASSKVRDSWEAFF
>TRBD2|TRBJ2-1|-|15|TRBV7-9
TGTGCCAGCAGCTTAGATGGCGGGAGGGGGAATGAGCAGTTCTTC
CASSLDGGRGNEQFF
>-|TRBJ1-1|-|14|TRBV6-5
TGTGCCAGCAGTTCAAACAGGGTCCGCACTGAAGCTTTCTTT
CASSSNRVRTEAFF
>TRBD2|TRBJ2-2|-|19|TRBV7-3
TGTGCCAGCAGCCTCACCCGGCCGGGACTAGCGGGAGACACCGGGGAGCTGTTTTTT
CASSLTRPGLAGDTGELFF
>-|TRBJ2-1|-|13|TRBV7-9
TGTGCCAGCAGCTTACGGGATATGGATGAGCAGTTCTTC
CASSLRDMDEQFF
>-|TRBJ2-1|-|15|TRBV5-1
TGCGCCAGCAGCGACGCACTGGGACTCTTGAATGAGCAGTTCTTC
CASSDALGLLNEQFF
>-|TRBJ1-5|-|15|TRBV19
TGTGCCAGTAGTGTCACTAGGACGGTGAATCAGCCCCAGCATTTT
CASSVTRTVNQPQHF
>-|TRBJ2-3|-|13|TRBV7-9
TGTGCCAGCAGCTTGAGTACCACAGATACGCAGTATTTT
CASSLSTTDTQYF
>-|TRBJ1-1|-|13|TRBV7-9
TGTGCCAGCAGCTCGCAGGGGAACACTGAAGCTTTCTTT
CASSSQGNTEAFF
>TRBD2|TRBJ2-3|-|15|TRBV4-3
TGCGCCAGCAGCCTCGGACTAGCGGACACAGATACGCAGTATTTT
CASSLGLADTDTQYF
>-|TRBJ2-5|-|13|TRBV7-6
TGTGCCAGCAGCCTAGGACCAACGGGGACCCAGTACTTC
CASSLGPTGTQYF
>-|TRBJ1-2|-|14|TRBV5-1
TGCGCCAGCAGCTTGGAATATTCGGTGGATGGCTACACCTTC
CASSLEYSVDGYTF
>-|TRBJ1-1|-|13|TRBV5-1
TGCGCCAGCAAAGAGGGAATGAACACTGAAGCTTTCTTT
CASKEGMNTEAFF
>-|TRBJ1-3|-|15|TRBV19
TGTGCCAGTACCCTCGAGGGGGACTCTGGAAACACCATATATTTT
CASTLEGDSGNTIYF
>TRBD2|TRBJ2-1|-|16|TRBV9
TGTGCCAGCAGCGTAGCGGGGACTAGCGGGAGCAATGAGCAGTTCTTC
CASSVAGTSGSNEQFF
>TRBD2|TRBJ2-2|-|18|TRBV7-9
TGTTCCAGCAGCCAAAAAAGCGGGAGGGCCTTTAGTACCGGGGAGCTGTTTTTT
CSSSQKSGRAFSTGELFF
>-|TRBJ2-7|-|14|TRBV11-2
TGTGCCAGCAGCTTAGGGCCAGTCTCCTACGAGCAGTACTTC
CASSLGPVSYEQYF
>-|TRBJ1-5|few|11|TRBV29-1
TGCAGCGTTGAAACGGGTCAGCCCCAGCATTTT
CSVETGQPQHF
>TRBD2|TRBJ2-7|-|15|TRBV5-4
TGTGCCAGCAGCTTATCCCCTAGCGGATCCTACGAGCAGTACTTC
CASSLSPSGSYEQYF
>-|TRBJ1-2|few|12|TRBV4-3
TGCGCCAGCAGCCAAGATCGGAGGATCTACACCTTC
CASSQDRRIYTF
>-|TRBJ2-1|-|14|TRBV27
TGTGCCAGCAGTCTAGAAAGCTCCTACAATGAGCAGTTCTTC
CASSLESSYNEQFF
>-|TRBJ1-4|-|14|TRBV19
TGTGCCAGTAGTATCCTCCTATCGAATGAAAAACTGTTTTTT
CASSILLSNEKLFF
>TRBD2|TRBJ2-1|-|14|TRBV30
TGTGCCTGTGACGAGCGGGAGCTCTACAATGAGCAGTTCTTC
CACDERELYNEQFF
>TRBD2|TRBJ2-5|-|15|TRBV2
TGTGCCAGCAGGAAGACTAGCGGGACGCAAGAGACCCAGTACTTC
CASRKTSGTQETQYF
>-|TRBJ2-1|-|16|TRBV11-3
TGTGCCAGCAGCCCTAGAGGGCTAGCGCTCTACAATGAGCAGTTCTTC
CASSPRGLALYNEQFF
>-|TRBJ2-1|-|14|TRBV18
TGTGCCAGCTCAGACAGCTCAGGGATAAGTGAGCAGTTCTTC
CASSDSSGISEQFF
>TRBD2|TRBJ2-1|few|14|TRBV7-3
TGTGCCAGCAGCCCGGGGACTAGCGGGAATGAGCAGTTCTTC
CASSPGTSGNEQFF
>TRBD1|TRBJ1-1|few|15|TRBV6-6
TGTGCCAGCAGTCACTCCCAGGGGGTGAACACTGAAGCTTTCTTT
CASSHSQGVNTEAFF
>TRBD2|TRBJ2-7|-|11|TRBV20-1
TGCAGTCGACTAGCGGGAGACGAGCAGTACTTC
CSRLAGDEQYF
>-|TRBJ2-1|-|17|TRBV5-4
TGTGCCAGCAGCGCGAGGGGGATCGCGGCCTCCTACAATGAGCAGTTCTTC
CASSARGIAASYNEQFF
>TRBD1|TRBJ2-7|few|15|TRBV5-1
TGCGCCAGCAGCTCGGGACAGGGACGTTTTCACGAGCAGTACTTC
CASSSGQGRFHEQYF